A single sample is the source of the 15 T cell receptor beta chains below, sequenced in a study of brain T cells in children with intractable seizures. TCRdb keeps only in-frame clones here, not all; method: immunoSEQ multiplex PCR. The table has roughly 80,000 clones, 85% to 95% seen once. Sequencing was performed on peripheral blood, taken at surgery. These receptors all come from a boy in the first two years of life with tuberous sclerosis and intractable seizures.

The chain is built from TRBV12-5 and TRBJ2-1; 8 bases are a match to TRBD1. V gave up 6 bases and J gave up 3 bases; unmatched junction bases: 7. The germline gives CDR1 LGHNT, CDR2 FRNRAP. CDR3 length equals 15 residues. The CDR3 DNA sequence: TGTGCTAGTGGCGTAACAGGGGGACTCTACAATGAGCAGTTCTTC. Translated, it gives CASGVTGGLYNEQFF.

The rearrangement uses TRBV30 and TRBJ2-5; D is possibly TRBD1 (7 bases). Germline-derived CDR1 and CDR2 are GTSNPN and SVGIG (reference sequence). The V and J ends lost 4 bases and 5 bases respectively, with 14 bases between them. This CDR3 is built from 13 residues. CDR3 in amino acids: CAWISGGLETQYF. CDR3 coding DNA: TGTGCCTGGATCTCAGGGGGGCTCGAGACCCAGTACTTC.

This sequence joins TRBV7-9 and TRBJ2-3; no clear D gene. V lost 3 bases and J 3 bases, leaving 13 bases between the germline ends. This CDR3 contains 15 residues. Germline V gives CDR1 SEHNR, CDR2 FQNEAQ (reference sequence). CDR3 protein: CASSFLTGVTDTQYF. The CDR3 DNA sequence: TGTGCCAGCAGCTTCTTAACCGGTGTGACAGATACGCAGTATTTT.

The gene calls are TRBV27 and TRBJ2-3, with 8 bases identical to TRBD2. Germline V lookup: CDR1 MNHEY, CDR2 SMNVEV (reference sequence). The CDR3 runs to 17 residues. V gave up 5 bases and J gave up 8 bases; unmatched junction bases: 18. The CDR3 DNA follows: TGTGCCAGCAGTAGTTTGGTGTCGGGAGGGCCTCGTGGTACGCAGTATTTT. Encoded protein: CASSSLVSGGPRGTQYF.

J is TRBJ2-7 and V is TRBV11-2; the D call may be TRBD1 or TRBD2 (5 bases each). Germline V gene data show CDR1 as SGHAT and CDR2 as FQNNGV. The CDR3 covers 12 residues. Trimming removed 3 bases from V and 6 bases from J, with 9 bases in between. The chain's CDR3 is CASSFRGAEQYF. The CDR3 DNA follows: TGTGCCAGCAGCTTTAGGGGAGCCGAGCAGTACTTC.

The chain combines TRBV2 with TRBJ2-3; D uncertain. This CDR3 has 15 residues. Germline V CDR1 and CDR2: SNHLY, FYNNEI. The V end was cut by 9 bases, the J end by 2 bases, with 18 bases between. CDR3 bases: TGTGCCAGTCACCCACTGGGGATTAACACAGATACGCAGTATTTT. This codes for CASHPLGINTDTQYF.

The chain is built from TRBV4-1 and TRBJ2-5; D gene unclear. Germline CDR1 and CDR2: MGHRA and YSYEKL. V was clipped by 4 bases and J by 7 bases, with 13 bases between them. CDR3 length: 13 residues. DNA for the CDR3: TGCGCCAGCAGCCCCCTGGGTTCCGCGACCCAGTACTTC. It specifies CASSPLGSATQYF.

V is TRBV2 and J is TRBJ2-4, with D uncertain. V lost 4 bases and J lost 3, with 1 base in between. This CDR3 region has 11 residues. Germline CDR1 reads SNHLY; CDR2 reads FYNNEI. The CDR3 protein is CASSVKNIQYF. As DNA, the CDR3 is TGTGCCAGCAGTGTCAAAAACATTCAGTACTTC.

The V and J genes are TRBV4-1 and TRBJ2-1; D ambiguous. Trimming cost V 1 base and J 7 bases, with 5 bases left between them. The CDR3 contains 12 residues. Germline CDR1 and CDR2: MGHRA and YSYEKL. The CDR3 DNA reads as TGCGCCAGCAGCCAAGTTAAGAATGAGCAGTTCTTC. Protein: CASSQVKNEQFF.

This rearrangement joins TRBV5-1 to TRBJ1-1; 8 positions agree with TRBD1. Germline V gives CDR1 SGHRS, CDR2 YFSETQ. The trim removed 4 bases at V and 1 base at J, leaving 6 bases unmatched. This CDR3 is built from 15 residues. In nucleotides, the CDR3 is TGCGCCAGCAGCAAGGAAGACAGGGGGAACACTGAAGCTTTCTTT. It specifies CASSKEDRGNTEAFF.

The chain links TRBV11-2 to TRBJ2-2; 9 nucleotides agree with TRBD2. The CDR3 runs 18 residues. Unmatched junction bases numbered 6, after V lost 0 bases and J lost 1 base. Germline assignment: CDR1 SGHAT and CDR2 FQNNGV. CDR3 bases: TGTGCCAGCAGCTTAGATCCGACTAGCGGCCTGAACACCGGGGAGCTGTTTTTT. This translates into CASSLDPTSGLNTGELFF.

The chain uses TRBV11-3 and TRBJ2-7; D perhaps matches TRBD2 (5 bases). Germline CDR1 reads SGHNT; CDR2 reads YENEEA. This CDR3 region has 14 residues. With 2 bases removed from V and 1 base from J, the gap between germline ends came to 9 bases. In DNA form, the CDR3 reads TGTGCCAGCAGCTTACTTAGCGCTTCCTACGAGCAGTACTTC. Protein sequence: CASSLLSASYEQYF.

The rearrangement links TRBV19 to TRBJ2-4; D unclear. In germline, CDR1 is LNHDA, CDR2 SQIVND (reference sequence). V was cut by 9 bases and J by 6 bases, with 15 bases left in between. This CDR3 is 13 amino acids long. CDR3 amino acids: CASSGSAGNIQYF. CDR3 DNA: TGTGCCAGCTCAGGATCCGCCGGAAACATTCAGTACTTC.

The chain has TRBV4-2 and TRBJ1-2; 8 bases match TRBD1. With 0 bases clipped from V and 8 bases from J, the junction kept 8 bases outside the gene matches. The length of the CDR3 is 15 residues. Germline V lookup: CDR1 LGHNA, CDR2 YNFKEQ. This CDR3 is CASSQEAGRGRGYTF. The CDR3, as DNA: TGTGCCAGCAGCCAAGAGGCGGGCAGGGGGCGCGGCTACACCTTC.

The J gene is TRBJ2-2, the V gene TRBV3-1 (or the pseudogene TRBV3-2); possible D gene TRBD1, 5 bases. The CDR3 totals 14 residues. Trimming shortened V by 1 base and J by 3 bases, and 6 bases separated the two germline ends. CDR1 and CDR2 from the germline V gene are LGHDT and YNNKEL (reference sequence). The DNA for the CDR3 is TGTGCCAGCAGCCAAGTCAGGGACACCGGGGAGCTGTTTTTT. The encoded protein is CASSQVRDTGELFF.